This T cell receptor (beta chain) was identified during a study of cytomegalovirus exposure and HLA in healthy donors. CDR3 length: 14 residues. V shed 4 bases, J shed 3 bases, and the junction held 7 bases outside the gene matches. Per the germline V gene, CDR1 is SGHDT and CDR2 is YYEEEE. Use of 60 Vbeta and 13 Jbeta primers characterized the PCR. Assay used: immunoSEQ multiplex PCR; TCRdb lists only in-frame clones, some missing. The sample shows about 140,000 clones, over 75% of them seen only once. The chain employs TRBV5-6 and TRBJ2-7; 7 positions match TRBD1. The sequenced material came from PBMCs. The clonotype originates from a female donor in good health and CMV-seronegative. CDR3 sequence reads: CASSPGDRSYEQYF. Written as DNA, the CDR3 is TGTGCCAGCAGCCCTGGGGACAGAAGCTACGAGCAGTACTTC.